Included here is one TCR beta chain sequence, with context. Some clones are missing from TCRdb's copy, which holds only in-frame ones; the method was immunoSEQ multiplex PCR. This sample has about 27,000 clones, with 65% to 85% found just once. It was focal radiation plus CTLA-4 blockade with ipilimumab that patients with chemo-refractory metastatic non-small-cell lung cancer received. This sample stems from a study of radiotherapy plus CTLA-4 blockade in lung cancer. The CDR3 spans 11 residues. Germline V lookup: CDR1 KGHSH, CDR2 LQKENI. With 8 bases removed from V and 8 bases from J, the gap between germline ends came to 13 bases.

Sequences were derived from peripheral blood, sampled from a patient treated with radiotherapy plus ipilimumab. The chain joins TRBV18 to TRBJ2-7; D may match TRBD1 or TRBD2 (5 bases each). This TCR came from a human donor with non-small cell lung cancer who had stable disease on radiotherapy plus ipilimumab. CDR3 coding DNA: TGTGCCAGCCAGGTAGAGGGGCAGCAGTACTTC. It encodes CASQVEGQQYF.